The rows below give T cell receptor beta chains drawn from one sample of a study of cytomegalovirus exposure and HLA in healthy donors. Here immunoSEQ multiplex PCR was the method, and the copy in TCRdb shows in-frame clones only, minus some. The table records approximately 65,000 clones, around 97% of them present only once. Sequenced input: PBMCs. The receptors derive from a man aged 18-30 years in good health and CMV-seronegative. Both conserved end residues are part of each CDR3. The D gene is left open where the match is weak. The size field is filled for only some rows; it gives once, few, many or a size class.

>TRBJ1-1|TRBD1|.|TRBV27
TGTGCCAGCAGTGCGGACAGGGGGCTCACTGAAGCTTTCTTT
CASSADRGLTEAFF
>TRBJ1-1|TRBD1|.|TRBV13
TGTGCCAGCAGACGAGCCGGGACAGGGGCCACTGAAGCTTTCTTT
CASRRAGTGATEAFF
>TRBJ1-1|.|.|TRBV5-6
TGTGCCAGCAGCTTGGAAAGGGGCGCGACGGGCACTGAAGCTTTCTTT
CASSLERGATGTEAFF
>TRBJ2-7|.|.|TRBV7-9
TGTGCCAGCAGCCGCCGGCGGGACGAGCAGTACTTC
CASSRRRDEQYF
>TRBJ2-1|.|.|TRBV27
TGTGCCAGCAGTCTTACAGTGAGCTCCTACAATGAGCAGTTCTTC
CASSLTVSSYNEQFF
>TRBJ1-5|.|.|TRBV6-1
TGTGCCAGCAGTTCTGGGACACTCAATCAGCCCCAGCATTTT
CASSSGTLNQPQHF
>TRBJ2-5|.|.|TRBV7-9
TGTGCCAGCAGCTTGCAGGGGATCGGGGAGACCCAGTACTTC
CASSLQGIGETQYF
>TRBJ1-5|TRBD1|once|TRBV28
TGTGCCAGCAGTTTCACACAGGGGGCGAGCAATCAGCCCCAGCATTTT
CASSFTQGASNQPQHF
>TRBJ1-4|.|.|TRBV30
TGTGCCTGGAACCCGGGAGCTAATGAAAAACTGTTTTTT
CAWNPGANEKLFF
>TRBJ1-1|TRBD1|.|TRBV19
TGTGCCAGTAGTCTAAGGACAGGTTGGACTGAAGCTTTCTTT
CASSLRTGWTEAFF
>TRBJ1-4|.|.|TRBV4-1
TGCGCCAGCAGCCAAGGCGCAGGGACTAATGAAAAACTGTTTTTT
CASSQGAGTNEKLFF
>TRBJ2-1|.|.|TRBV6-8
TGTGCCAGCAGTTACCCAACATGGGATAACGGGAGATACTACAATGAGCAGTTCTTC
CASSYPTWDNGRYYNEQFF